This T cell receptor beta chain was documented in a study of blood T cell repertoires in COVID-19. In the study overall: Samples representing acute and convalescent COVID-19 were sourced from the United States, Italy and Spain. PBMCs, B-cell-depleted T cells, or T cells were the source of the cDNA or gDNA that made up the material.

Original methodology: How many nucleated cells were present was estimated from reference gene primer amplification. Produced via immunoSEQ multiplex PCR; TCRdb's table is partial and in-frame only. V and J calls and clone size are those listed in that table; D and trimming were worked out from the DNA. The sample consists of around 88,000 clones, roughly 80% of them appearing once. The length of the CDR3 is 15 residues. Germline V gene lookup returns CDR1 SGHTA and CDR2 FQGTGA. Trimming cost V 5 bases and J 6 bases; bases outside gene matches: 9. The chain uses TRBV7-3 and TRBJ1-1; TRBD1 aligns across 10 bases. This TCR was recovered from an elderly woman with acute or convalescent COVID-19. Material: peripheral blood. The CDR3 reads CASSPSTGQGAEAFF. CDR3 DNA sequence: TGTGCCAGCAGCCCGAGCACCGGACAGGGGGCTGAAGCTTTCTTT.